Listed below are T cell receptor beta chains from one sample, sequenced in a study of identical twins. Each CDR3 protein gets one entry after TCRdb re-called the 5' RACE reads with MiXCR. The sample yields about 500,000 distinct CDR3 sequences, 13% to 15% seen once. These records were also assigned to another study, of yellow fever vaccine responses in identical twins.

The material sequenced was CD4+ T cells sorted from blood. The source of these receptors is a woman in her late teens or twenties in good health. Both conserved end residues are part of each CDR3. D genes are given only for firm matches. Clone sizes are given selectively: once, few, many, or a class where the clone is expanded.

d_call j_call v_call clone_size cdr3_nt cdr3_aa
NA TRBJ2-5 TRBV28 few TGTGCCAGCAGTAGAGACAGCTACCAAGAGACCCAGTACTTC CASSRDSYQETQYF
TRBD2 TRBJ2-1 TRBV20-1 NA TGCAGTGCTAGCGACCCGGGAGGGTACAATGAGCAGTTCTTC CSASDPGGYNEQFF
NA TRBJ2-5 TRBV20-1 NA TGCAGTGCTGTCCGACGGCCCCCCCAAGAGTCCCAGTACTTC CSAVRRPPQESQYF
NA TRBJ1-1 TRBV27 NA TGTGCCAGCAGTTCCTTCCTTGAGGGACTGAACACTGAAGCTTTCTTT CASSSFLEGLNTEAFF
NA TRBJ2-1 TRBV7-9 few TGTGCCAGCAGCCCGGACGGGGTCCACAATGAGCAGTTCTTC CASSPDGVHNEQFF
NA TRBJ2-7 TRBV10-1 NA TGCGCCAGCAGTGACCGGGCCTTGGAGCAGTACTTC CASSDRALEQYF
NA TRBJ2-1 TRBV14 few TGTGCCAGCAGCCCGACCCCTTCGACAGGTTCCTCCTACAATGAGCAGTTCTTC CASSPTPSTGSSYNEQFF
NA TRBJ2-7 TRBV12-3/TRBV12-4 NA TGTGCCAGCAGTCCGAACACAGGACATCGGGACGAGCAGTACTTC CASSPNTGHRDEQYF
NA TRBJ2-7 TRBV13 NA TGTGCCAGCAGGGGAGCGGGTTCATCGTACGAGCAGTACTTC CASRGAGSSYEQYF
NA TRBJ1-2 TRBV12-3/TRBV12-4 many TGTGCCAGCAAGGGGAACTATGGCTACACCTTC CASKGNYGYTF
NA TRBJ2-5 TRBV2 few TGTGCCAGCAAGCCAGGGATTTTCGAGACCCAGTACTTC CASKPGIFETQYF
NA TRBJ2-7 TRBV5-1 few TGCGCCAGCCGTTCTATAGGAGTTAGCCACGAGCAGTACTTC CASRSIGVSHEQYF
NA TRBJ2-7 TRBV11-3 NA TGTGCCAGCAGCACAGGGTCTGTACCGGGAGACGATAGTAGTAGTAGGTACTTC CASSTGSVPGDDSSSRYF
TRBD2 TRBJ2-5 TRBV27 NA TGTGCCAGCAGTTTCGACGGGACTAGCGGGAGGGACTTTCAAGAGACCCAGTACTTC CASSFDGTSGRDFQETQYF
TRBD2 TRBJ2-1 TRBV5-1 few TGCGCCAGCAGCAGGTCTAGCGGGAACAATGAGCAGTTCTTC CASSRSSGNNEQFF
NA TRBJ2-1 TRBV11-2 few TGTGCCAGCAGATCGGACCAATGGGACTACAATGAGCAGTTCTTC CASRSDQWDYNEQFF
NA TRBJ2-2 TRBV27 few TGTGCCACCTCGATGGGGGGTATTGCCCCCGGGGAGCTGTTTTTT CATSMGGIAPGELFF
NA TRBJ2-7 TRBV28 few TGTGCCAGCAAAACACACCAGGGGGGCGAGCAGTACTTC CASKTHQGGEQYF
NA TRBJ2-7 TRBV10-2 few TGCGCCAGCAGGCCCGCAGATATACCCAAGCAGTACTTC CASRPADIPKQYF
NA TRBJ2-5 TRBV5-6 few TGTGCCAGCAGCTTTGGGGAAGGGTCTCGTTGGGAGACCCAGTACTTC CASSFGEGSRWETQYF
NA TRBJ1-5 TRBV15 few TGTGCCACCAGCAGTAAGACAGAAGTACCTCGGAAGCCCCAGCATTTT CATSSKTEVPRKPQHF
TRBD1 TRBJ2-7 TRBV20-1 few TGCAGTGCCAGACCCCCGACAGGGGGCCACGAGCAGTACTTC CSARPPTGGHEQYF
NA TRBJ2-5 TRBV12-3/TRBV12-4 many TGTGCCAGCAGTTTGCGGTCTGGGTCTCCTCAAGAGACCCAGTACTTC CASSLRSGSPQETQYF
NA TRBJ2-5 TRBV3-1 many TGTGCCAGCAGCCTGAGGACAGACCTGGAGACCCAGTACTTC CASSLRTDLETQYF
NA TRBJ2-5 TRBV5-1 NA TGCGCCAGCAGCCTCAACTCTGGACAGTGGGAAGAGACCCAGTACTTC CASSLNSGQWEETQYF
TRBD2 TRBJ2-2 TRBV3-1 NA TGTGCCAGCAGCCATGCTCGGGCGGGAGGGCCCGGGGAGCTGTTTTTT CASSHARAGGPGELFF
TRBD1 TRBJ2-7 TRBV29-1 many TGCAGCGTGGGGACAGGCAGCTACGAGCAGTACTTC CSVGTGSYEQYF
NA TRBJ2-1 TRBV5-1 few TGCGCCAGCAGCTTAACCAACAATGAGCAGTTCTTC CASSLTNNEQFF
NA TRBJ2-1 TRBV9 NA TGTGCCAGCAGCGTATCGGGGGTCGGGTACAATGAGCAGTTCTTC CASSVSGVGYNEQFF
NA TRBJ2-3 TRBV27 NA TGTGCCAGCAGTGCCCTGCGGCGGGGTCCAGATACGCAGTATTTT CASSALRRGPDTQYF
NA TRBJ2-2 TRBV20-1 NA TGCAGTGCTCCTCCGGGCTTAAACACCGGGGAGCTGTTTTTT CSAPPGLNTGELFF
NA TRBJ2-7 TRBV28 NA TGTGCCAGTGGAAGAACGGTGCAGTACTTC CASGRTVQYF
TRBD1 TRBJ2-7 TRBV20-1 many TGCAGTGCATTCGGACAGGAACTAACTCGAACCTACGAGCAGTACTTC CSAFGQELTRTYEQYF
NA TRBJ1-6 TRBV7-3 NA TGTGCCAGCAGCTTAAGGTTCTTCGGTAATTCACCCCTCCACTTT CASSLRFFGNSPLHF
NA TRBJ2-3 TRBV4-3 few TGCGCCAGCAGCCAAGATGCGGACAAGGGAGATACGCAGTATTTT CASSQDADKGDTQYF
TRBD2 TRBJ2-1 TRBV20-1 NA TGCAGTGCCTCGGGACTAGCGGGGAGACCTGGCAATGAGCAGTTCTTC CSASGLAGRPGNEQFF
NA TRBJ1-3 TRBV12-3/TRBV12-4 many TGTGCCAGCAGTTTGGAGTCAGGGTTCGGAAACACCATATATTTT CASSLESGFGNTIYF
NA TRBJ1-5 TRBV29-1 NA TGCAGCGCCGCGGAGGGTGGCAATCAGCCCCAGCATTTT CSAAEGGNQPQHF
TRBD2 TRBJ2-5 TRBV3-1 few TGTGCCAGCAGCCAAGGTAGCGGGGCTCGGGAGACCCAGTACTTC CASSQGSGARETQYF
TRBD2 TRBJ2-3 TRBV7-6 NA TGTGCCAGCAGCCCCACGTGGAGCGGGGGGGCCTCGGATACGCAGTATTTT CASSPTWSGGASDTQYF
NA TRBJ1-2 TRBV12-3/TRBV12-4 NA TGTGCCAGCAGTTCTGGGGGGACATACTATGGCTACACCTTC CASSSGGTYYGYTF
NA TRBJ1-2 TRBV10-3 NA TGTGCCATCAGTGAGTCGCGAACTAAACCTGGCTACACCTTC CAISESRTKPGYTF
NA TRBJ2-7 TRBV5-1 few TGCGCCAGCAGCGATACCTCGGCCGCATACGAGCAGTACTTC CASSDTSAAYEQYF
TRBD1 TRBJ1-2 TRBV4-1 NA TGCGCCAGCAGCCAAGTGGACAGGGCAGGCTATGGCTACACCTTC CASSQVDRAGYGYTF
NA TRBJ2-3 TRBV7-2 NA TGTGCCAGCAGCTTTTCTACTTCTGATACGCAGTATTTT CASSFSTSDTQYF
NA TRBJ2-3 TRBV10-3 NA TGTGCCATCAGTCTAACGGGAGCGACAGATACGCAGTATTTT CAISLTGATDTQYF